This T cell receptor beta chain came from a study of control samples from healthy donors and cancer patients. CDR3 size: 15 residues. J was trimmed by 1 base and V by 5 bases; bases with no gene match: 6. Germline CDR1 MDHEN, CDR2 SYDVKM. Libraries were prepared by immunoSEQ multiplex PCR; TCRdb keeps only in-frame clonotypes and omits some of them. The sample has about 75,000 clones, roughly 92% seen once. The sequence came from a woman between 40 and 55 years old in good health. This chain joins TRBV28 and TRBJ2-3; 7 bases align to TRBD1. The sample was blood. CDR3 residues: CASSPRGLGTDTQYF. In DNA, the CDR3 is TGTGCCAGCAGTCCGAGGGGGCTAGGCACAGATACGCAGTATTTT.